One and the same sample provided the 5 T cell receptor beta chains below, sequenced in a study of blood T cell repertoires in COVID-19. Clones were sequenced by immunoSEQ multiplex PCR, and TCRdb holds only the in-frame ones, with some missing. The profile shows 69,000 or so clones, about 84% of them singletons. Input material: peripheral blood. These receptor sequences come from a man between 50 and 59 years old with COVID-19, enrolled during active disease.

CDR3: CASSLGFIDRGNEQFF. CDR3 DNA: TGCGCCAGCAGCCTGGGATTTATTGACAGGGGCAATGAGCAGTTCTTC. The J gene is TRBJ2-1, the V gene TRBV5-1; 8 bases line up with TRBD1. With V trimmed by 4 bases and J by 6 bases, 12 bases remained unmatched. Germline V lookup: CDR1 SGHRS, CDR2 YFSETQ. The CDR3 runs 16 residues.

The rearrangement joins TRBV29-1 to TRBJ2-3; TRBD2 matches at 9 bases. V was clipped by 5 bases and J by 8 bases; unmatched bases: 11. Looked up from germline, CDR1 is SQVTM and CDR2 is ANQGSEA. The CDR3 loop spans 14 amino acids. CDR3 DNA sequence: TGCAGCGTTCTTCCTAGCGGGGTAGGATCTACGCAGTATTTT. Protein product: CSVLPSGVGSTQYF.

The CDR3 region has the DNA TGTGCCAGCAGCGCCCCGGGCACAGGGGTGAATGAGCAGTTCTTC. This gives the protein CASSAPGTGVNEQFF. This sequence joins TRBV9 and TRBJ2-1; 7 bases map to TRBD1. V shed 3 bases, J shed 7 bases, and the junction held 10 bases outside the gene matches. Per the germline V gene, CDR1 is SGDLS and CDR2 is YYNGEE. The CDR3 covers 15 residues.

V and J are TRBV7-9 and TRBJ1-5; 12 bases align to TRBD1. Looked up from germline, CDR1 is SEHNR and CDR2 is FQNEAQ (reference sequence). V lost 5 bases, J lost 4 bases, and 9 bases stayed unmatched. The CDR3 has 17 residues. CDR3 loop: CASSLTGTGGANQPQHF. The CDR3, as DNA: TGTGCCAGCAGCCTGACCGGGACAGGGGGCGCGAATCAGCCCCAGCATTTT.

V is TRBV6-4 and J is TRBJ1-6; D is perhaps TRBD1 (5 bases). This CDR3 contains 14 residues. V lost 0 bases and J 7 bases, leaving 7 bases between the germline ends. Germline CDR1 is MRHNA and CDR2 is SNTAGT. The CDR3 DNA follows: TGTGCCAGCAGTGACTCGGCAGGGAATTCACCCCTCCACTTT. Protein product: CASSDSAGNSPLHF.